These 8 T cell receptor beta chains were all obtained from the same sample, sequenced in a study of vaccination and CD4 T cells after COVID-19. Time point here: late sampling 161 to 241 days after vaccination in three convalescent patients. TCRdb re-derived calls from the PCR reads in MiXCR, one entry per CDR3 protein. The sample lists tens of thousands of distinct CDR3 sequences; about 47% were seen once. The starting material was CD4+ T cells from blood, obtained about 7 months after SARS-CoV-2 vaccination. All receptors come from a human donor who had recovered from COVID-19.

The V and J genes are TRBV20-1 and TRBJ2-7; D is undetermined. CDR1 DFQATT and CDR2 SNEGSKA come from the germline V gene (reference sequence). The CDR3 extends over 11 amino acids. V shed 3 bases and J shed 3 bases, with 6 bases lying between them. The DNA for the CDR3 is TGCAGTGCTAGCCCCAGCTACGAGCAGTACTTC. Amino acids: CSASPSYEQYF.

This clonotype showed up just a few times. V gene TRBV19 combines with J gene TRBJ2-3; D is possibly TRBD2 (7 bases). This CDR3 is 16 amino acids long. The germline gives CDR1 LNHDA, CDR2 SQIVND (reference sequence). Trimming took off 6 bases at V and 0 bases at J, with 16 bases between the two ends. CDR3 DNA: TGTGCCAGTAGAAGGGGGAGCGGGACTAGCACAGATACGCAGTATTTT. This sequence encodes CASRRGSGTSTDTQYF.

This chain joins TRBV19 and TRBJ1-5; unclear D gene. The CDR3 has 16 amino acids. CDR1 and CDR2 (germline): LNHDA, SQIVND (reference sequence). V lost 6 bases to trimming and J lost 3 bases, with 18 bases between them. CDR3 nucleotide sequence: TGTGCCAGTAGGGGGATAGTGGCAGGCCCCAATCAGCCCCAGCATTTT. Encoded protein: CASRGIVAGPNQPQHF.

CDR3 nucleotide sequence: TGTGCCAGCCGAACAGGGAACTATGGCTACACCTTC. Encoded protein: CASRTGNYGYTF. The chain joins TRBV6-1 to TRBJ1-2; a weak D match, TRBD1 (6 bases). V was trimmed by 8 bases and J by 2 bases, leaving 9 bases between them. CDR1 and CDR2 (germline): MNHNS, SASEGT. This CDR3 is built from 12 residues.

In this sample, this clonotype is medium-sized (0.01 to 0.1%). The chain recombines TRBV6-1 with TRBJ2-5, with 10 bases matching TRBD2. V dropped 3 bases and J dropped 2; count of bases not matched to a gene: 3. Germline CDR1 and CDR2: MNHNS and SASEGT. This CDR3 region has 15 residues. CDR3 coding DNA: TGTGCCAGCAGTGATTTAGCGGGAGGACAAGAGACCCAGTACTTC. Amino acid sequence: CASSDLAGGQETQYF.

The chain carries TRBV27 and TRBJ2-7; D may match TRBD1 or TRBD2 (5 bases each). The CDR3 spans 18 residues. Trimming pared 8 bases from V and 0 bases from J, leaving 26 bases between. The germline gives CDR1 MNHEY, CDR2 SMNVEV (reference sequence). CDR3 coding DNA: TGTGCCAGCCTCGAAGATCCTAGGTTGGGGACGGTCTCCTACGAGCAGTACTTC. It specifies CASLEDPRLGTVSYEQYF.

J is TRBJ1-2 and V is TRBV20-1; D ambiguous. This CDR3 comprises 15 residues. The germline V and J ends were trimmed by 3 bases and 1 base, with 15 bases remaining between them. Germline CDR1 is DFQATT and CDR2 is SNEGSKA (reference sequence). CDR3 in amino acids: CSASSDGLINYGYTF. The CDR3 region has the DNA TGCAGTGCTAGCTCTGACGGCCTAATTAACTATGGCTACACCTTC.

In this sample, this clonotype is medium-sized. The chain employs TRBV6-4 and TRBJ2-3, with a tentative D call TRBD1 (5 bases). This CDR3 spans 14 amino acids. Trimming left V 2 bases short and J 2 bases short, with 8 bases between. Germline CDR1 reads MRHNA; CDR2 reads SNTAGT. CDR3 bases: TGTGCCAGCAGTGACAGGGGAACCACAGATACGCAGTATTTT. This codes for CASSDRGTTDTQYF.